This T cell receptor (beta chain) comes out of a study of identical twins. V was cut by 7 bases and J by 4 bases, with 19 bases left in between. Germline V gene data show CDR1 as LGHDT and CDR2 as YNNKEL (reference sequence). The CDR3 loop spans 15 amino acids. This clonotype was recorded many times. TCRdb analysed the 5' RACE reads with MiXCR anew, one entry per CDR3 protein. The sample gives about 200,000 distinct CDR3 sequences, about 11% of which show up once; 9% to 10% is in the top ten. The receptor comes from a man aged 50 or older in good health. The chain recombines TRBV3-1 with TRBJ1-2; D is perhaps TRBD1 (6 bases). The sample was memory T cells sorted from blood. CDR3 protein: CASTEQSGGPYGYTF. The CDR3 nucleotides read TGTGCCAGCACCGAACAAAGCGGGGGGCCCTATGGCTACACCTTC. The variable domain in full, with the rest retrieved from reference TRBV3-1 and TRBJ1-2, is DTAVSQTPKYLVTQMGNDKSIKCEQNLGHDTMYWYKQDSKKFLKIMFSYNNKELIINETVPNRFSPKSPDKAHLNLHINSLELGDSAVYFCASTEQSGGPYGYTFGSGTRLTVV.